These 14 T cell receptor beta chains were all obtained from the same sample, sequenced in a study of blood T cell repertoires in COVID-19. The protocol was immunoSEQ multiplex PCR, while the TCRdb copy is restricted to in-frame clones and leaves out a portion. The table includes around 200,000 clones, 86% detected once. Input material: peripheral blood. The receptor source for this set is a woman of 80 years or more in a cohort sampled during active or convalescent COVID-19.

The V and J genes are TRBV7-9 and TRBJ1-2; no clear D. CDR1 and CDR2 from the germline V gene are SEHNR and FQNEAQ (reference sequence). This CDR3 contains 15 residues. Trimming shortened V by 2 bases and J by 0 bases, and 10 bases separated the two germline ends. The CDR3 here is CASSLTAHSNYGYTF. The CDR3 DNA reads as TGTGCCAGCAGCTTAACAGCCCACTCTAACTATGGCTACACCTTC.

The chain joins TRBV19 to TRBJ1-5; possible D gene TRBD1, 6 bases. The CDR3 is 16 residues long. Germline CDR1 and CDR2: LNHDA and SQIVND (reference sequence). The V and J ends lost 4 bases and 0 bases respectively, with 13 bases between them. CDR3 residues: CASSKPAGASNQPQHF. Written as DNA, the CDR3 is TGTGCCAGTAGTAAGCCCGCGGGGGCTAGCAATCAGCCCCAGCATTTT.

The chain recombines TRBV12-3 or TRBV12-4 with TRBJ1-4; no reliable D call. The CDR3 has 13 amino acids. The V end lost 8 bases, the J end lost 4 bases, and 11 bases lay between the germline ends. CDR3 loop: CASLAQNNEKLFF. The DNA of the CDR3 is TGTGCCAGCCTAGCCCAGAATAATGAAAAACTGTTTTTT.

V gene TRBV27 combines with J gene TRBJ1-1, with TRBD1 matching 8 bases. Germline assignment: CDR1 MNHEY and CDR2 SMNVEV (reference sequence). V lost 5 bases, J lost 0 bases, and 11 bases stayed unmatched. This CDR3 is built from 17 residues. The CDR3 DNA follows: TGTGCCAGCAGTCCTCGCCGGGACAGGAGATTGAACACTGAAGCTTTCTTT. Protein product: CASSPRRDRRLNTEAFF.

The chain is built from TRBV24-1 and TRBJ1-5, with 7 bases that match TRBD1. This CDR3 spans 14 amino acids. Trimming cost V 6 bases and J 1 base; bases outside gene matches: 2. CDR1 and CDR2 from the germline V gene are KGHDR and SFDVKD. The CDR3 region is CATSTQGSNQPQHF. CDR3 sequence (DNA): TGTGCCACCAGTACACAGGGGAGCAATCAGCCCCAGCATTTT.

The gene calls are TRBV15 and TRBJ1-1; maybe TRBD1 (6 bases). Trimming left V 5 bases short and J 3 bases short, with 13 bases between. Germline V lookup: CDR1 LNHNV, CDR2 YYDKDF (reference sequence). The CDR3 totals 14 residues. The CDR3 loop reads CATSLEQGYTEAFF. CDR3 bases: TGTGCCACCAGCCTGGAGCAGGGGTACACTGAAGCTTTCTTT.

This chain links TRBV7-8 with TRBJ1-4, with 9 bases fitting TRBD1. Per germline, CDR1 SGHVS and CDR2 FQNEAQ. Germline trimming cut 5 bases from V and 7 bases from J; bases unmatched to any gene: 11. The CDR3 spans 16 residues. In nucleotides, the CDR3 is TGTGCCAGCAGCATAACAGGGGGCGTTTCAGGTGAAAAACTGTTTTTT. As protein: CASSITGGVSGEKLFF.

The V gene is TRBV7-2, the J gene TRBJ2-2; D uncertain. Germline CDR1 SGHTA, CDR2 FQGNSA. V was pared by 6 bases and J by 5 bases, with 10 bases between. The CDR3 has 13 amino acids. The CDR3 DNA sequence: TGTGCCAGCAGACCTAGTTTGACCGGGGAGCTGTTTTTT. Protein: CASRPSLTGELFF.

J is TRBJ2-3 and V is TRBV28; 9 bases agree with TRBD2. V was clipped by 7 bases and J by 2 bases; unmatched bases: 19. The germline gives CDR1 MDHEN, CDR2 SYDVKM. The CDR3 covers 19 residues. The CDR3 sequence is CASITFRLAGNKLTDTQYF. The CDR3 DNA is TGTGCCAGCATTACATTTCGCCTAGCGGGGAATAAGCTCACAGATACGCAGTATTTT.

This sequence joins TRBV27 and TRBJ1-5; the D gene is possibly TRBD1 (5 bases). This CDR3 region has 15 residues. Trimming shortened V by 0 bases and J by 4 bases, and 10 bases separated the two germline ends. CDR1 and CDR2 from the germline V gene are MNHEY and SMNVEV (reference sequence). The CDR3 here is CASSLSRGGNQPQHF. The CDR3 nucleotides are TGTGCCAGCAGTTTATCCCGGGGGGGAAATCAGCCCCAGCATTTT.

The CDR3 here is CASGLAGGPHNEQFF. DNA for the CDR3: TGTGCCTCGGGACTAGCGGGAGGGCCCCACAATGAGCAGTTCTTC. The rearrangement joins TRBV30 to TRBJ2-1; 16 nucleotides match TRBD2. The CDR3 runs 15 residues. V was pared by 7 bases and J by 5 bases, with 5 bases of the junction left unmatched. CDR1 is GTSNPN and CDR2 is SVGIG in the germline V gene (reference sequence).

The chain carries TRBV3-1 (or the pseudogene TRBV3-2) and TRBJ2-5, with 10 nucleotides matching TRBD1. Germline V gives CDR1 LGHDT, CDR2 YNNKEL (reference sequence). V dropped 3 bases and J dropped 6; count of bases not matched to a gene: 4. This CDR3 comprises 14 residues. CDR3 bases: TGTGCCAGCAGCCAGGGACAGGGGCAGAAGACCCAGTACTTC. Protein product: CASSQGQGQKTQYF.

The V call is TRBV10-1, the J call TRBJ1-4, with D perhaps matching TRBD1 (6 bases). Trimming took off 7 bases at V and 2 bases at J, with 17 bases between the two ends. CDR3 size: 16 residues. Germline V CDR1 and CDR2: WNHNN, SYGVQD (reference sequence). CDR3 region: CASTSGGGITNEKLFF. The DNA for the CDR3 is TGCGCCAGCACTTCGGGAGGGGGGATCACTAATGAAAAACTGTTTTTT.

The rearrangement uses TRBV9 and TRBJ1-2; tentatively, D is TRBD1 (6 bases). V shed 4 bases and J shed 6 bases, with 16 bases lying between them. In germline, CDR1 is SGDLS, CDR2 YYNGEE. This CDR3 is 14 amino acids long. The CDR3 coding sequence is TGTGCCAGCAGCACCCAGGCGGGGGCCGATGGCTACACCTTC. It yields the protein CASSTQAGADGYTF. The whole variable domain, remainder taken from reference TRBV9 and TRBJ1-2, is DSGVTQTPKHLITATGQRVTLRCSPRSGDLSVYWYQQSLDQGLQFLIQYYNGEERAKGNILERFSAQQFPDLHSELNLSSLELGDSALYFCASSTQAGADGYTFGSGTRLTVV.